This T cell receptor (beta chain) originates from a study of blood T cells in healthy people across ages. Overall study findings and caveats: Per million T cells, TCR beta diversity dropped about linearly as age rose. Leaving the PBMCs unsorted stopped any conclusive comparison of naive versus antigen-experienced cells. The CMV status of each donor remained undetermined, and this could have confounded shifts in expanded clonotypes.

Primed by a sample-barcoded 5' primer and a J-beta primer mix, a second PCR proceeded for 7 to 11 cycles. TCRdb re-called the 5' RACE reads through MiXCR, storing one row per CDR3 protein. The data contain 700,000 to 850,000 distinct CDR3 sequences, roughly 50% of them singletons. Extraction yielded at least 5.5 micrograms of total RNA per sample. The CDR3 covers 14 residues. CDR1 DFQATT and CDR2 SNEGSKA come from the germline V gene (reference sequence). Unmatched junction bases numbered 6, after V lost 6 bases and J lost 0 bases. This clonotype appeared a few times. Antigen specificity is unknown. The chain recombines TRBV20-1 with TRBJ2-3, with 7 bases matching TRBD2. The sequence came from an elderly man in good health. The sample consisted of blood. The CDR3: CSALGGGSTDTQYF. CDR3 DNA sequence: TGCAGTGCCCTGGGGGGGGGGAGCACAGATACGCAGTATTTT.